This record covers a single T cell receptor (beta chain). The CDR3 sequence is 12 residues long. With 6 bases clipped from V and 8 bases from J, the junction kept 6 bases outside the gene matches. Germline loops: CDR1 MNHNY, CDR2 SVGAGI (reference sequence). Assay: immunoSEQ multiplex PCR; the TCRdb copy retains only in-frame clones and omits some. The sample includes tens of thousands of clones, 93% seen only once; the top ten take under 2%. The data were obtained in a study of T cell changes during pregnancy in multiple sclerosis. The sample here was peripheral blood, taken after pregnancy. The source of this sequence is a female donor with multiple sclerosis, enrolled in a pregnancy study. This sequence joins TRBV6-6 and TRBJ1-1; 7 positions match TRBD1. The DNA for the CDR3 is TGTGCCAGCAGGATCGGACAGGAGGAAGCTTTCTTT. Translated: CASRIGQEEAFF.